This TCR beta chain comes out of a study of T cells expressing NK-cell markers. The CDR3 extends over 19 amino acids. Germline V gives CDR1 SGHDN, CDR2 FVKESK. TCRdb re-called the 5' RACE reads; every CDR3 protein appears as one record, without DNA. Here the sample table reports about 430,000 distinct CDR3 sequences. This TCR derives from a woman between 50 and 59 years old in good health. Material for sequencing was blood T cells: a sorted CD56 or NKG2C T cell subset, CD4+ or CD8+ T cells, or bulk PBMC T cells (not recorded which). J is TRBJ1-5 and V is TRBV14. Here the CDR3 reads CASSQGDRKEGHSNQPQHF.